The rows below give T cell receptor beta chains drawn from one sample of a study of cytomegalovirus exposure and HLA in healthy donors. The assay was immunoSEQ multiplex PCR, and TCRdb's table has in-frame clones only and misses some. The repertoire table contains more than 40,000 clones. Specimen: PBMCs. Receptor source: a woman aged 40 to 50 in good health and CMV-seronegative. Each CDR3 is given with its conserved first and last residue.

j_call	v_call	cdr3_aa
TRBJ1-6	TRBV15	CATSRGLQGQDNSPLHF
TRBJ1-2	TRBV7-2	CASSLVDSYGYTF
TRBJ1-4	TRBV29-1	CSVERQGNEKLFF
TRBJ2-7	TRBV5-1	CASSLAAGGYEQYF
TRBJ1-1	TRBV11-1	CASSEDRGRTEAFF
TRBJ2-2	TRBV7-2	CASSPPGSRGTGELFF
TRBJ2-1	TRBV4-1	CASSQVTGFNEQFF
TRBJ2-1	TRBV29-1	CSVRWDRGFGNEQFF
TRBJ2-1	TRBV5-4	CASSPGTDNEQFF
TRBJ2-7	TRBV19	CASSTTGGAYEQYF
TRBJ2-3	TRBV5-4	CASSRRGEDTQYF
TRBJ2-7	TRBV15	CATSREQGGAYEQYF
TRBJ2-7	TRBV5-3	CARSQATGGRYEQYF
TRBJ2-3	TRBV4-2	CASSQGVSGGAGDTQYF
TRBJ2-1	TRBV28	CASSLGQSDNEQFF
TRBJ2-7	TRBV6-1	CASSESEEHLSLYEQYF
TRBJ2-7	TRBV6-5	CASRTTVIPYEQYF
TRBJ1-2	TRBV4-3	CASSQSNRGNYGYTF
TRBJ2-3	TRBV19	CASSGQGAIDTQYF
TRBJ2-7	TRBV5-4	CASSLGPSGYEQYF
TRBJ2-7	TRBV7-8	CASSLRGHPAYEQYF
TRBJ1-1	TRBV4-2	CASSQPTGNTEAFF
TRBJ1-1	TRBV12-2	CASRLGEGQLVCTEAFF
TRBJ1-3	TRBV2	CASSPRTGPGNTIYF
TRBJ1-6	TRBV19	CASRDRGTYNSPLHF
TRBJ1-2	TRBV6-4	CASSDSGGQGAPGYGYTF
TRBJ1-3	TRBV6-5	CASRVSSGNTIYF
TRBJ2-2	TRBV9	CASSFPGGRTGELFF
TRBJ2-1	TRBV4-1	CASSQHPPFAYNEQFF
TRBJ2-4	TRBV6-5	CASSYSKDRSIQYF
TRBJ2-7	TRBV19	CASSIRGLDEQYF
TRBJ2-1	TRBV15	CATSRDQTTTGTTNEQFF
TRBJ2-7	TRBV29-1	CSALQGGHYEQYF
TRBJ1-4	TRBV9	CASSDGRKTNEKLFF
TRBJ2-6	TRBV19	CASSKDRGSGANVLTF
TRBJ1-2	TRBV6-6	CASSYGRLTPNYGYTF
TRBJ2-2	TRBV2	CASRTLAGAAGELFF
TRBJ2-3	TRBV29-1	CSVAGTSGSTDKQYF
TRBJ2-3	TRBV19	CASSIRQGGDTQYF
TRBJ1-1	TRBV6-1	CASSTGTLNTEAFF
TRBJ1-5	TRBV6-5	CASSSGQGRQPQHF
TRBJ1-4	TRBV11-2	CASSSRTGINEKLFF
TRBJ2-7	TRBV5-1	CASSLGTGGAKYF
TRBJ1-2	TRBV28	CASRGQGAATEGGYTF
TRBJ2-3	TRBV30	CAWSRLAGEGGAQYF
TRBJ2-3	TRBV15	CATSRDHGDTQYF